This TCR beta chain was recorded in a study of shared clonotypes between healthy human individuals (dated by TCRdb to the early 2020s). Regarding the study in general: The cohort comprised two women and a few men aged 18 to 49 years. For each donor, CD4 naive and CD4 memory were each run on three plates, CD8 naive on two plates, and CD8 memory on one plate. Blood TCR repertoires of five healthy adults were deeply sequenced to estimate repertoire size and the extent of clonotype sharing between individuals. Different laboratories and diverse techniques were used to prepare libraries and sequence TCR repertoires, to increase sequencing depth and limit assay-specific biases. Per donor, leukapheresis produced somewhere between about 0.94 and 9.5 billion PBMCs. The full study reports these points: Naive subsets generally had larger estimated clonotype richness than memory subsets did. Across a handful of donors, approximately 4.9% of naive CD4, approximately 4% of naive CD8, roughly 2.3% of memory CD4, and 0.3% to 0.45% of memory CD8 clonotypes were shared. Sampling was restricted to blood, and TCR repertoires in tissues likely differ from the TCR repertoires found in blood. Even with the large sequencing depth, rarefaction of the sorted-subset datasets indicated that sequencing was incomplete. Based on pairwise subsampling, the degree of clonotype sharing among donors was expected to be affected by sequencing depth. Compared with non-shared clonotypes, the clonotypes found in all four sorted-subset donors had higher generation probabilities. The small number of donors limited the genetic and exposure-history diversity represented.

Using the deep immunoSEQ assay, multiplex PCR amplified TCR CDR3 regions from genomic DNA. Extracted genomic DNA from each cell subset was distributed evenly across all wells of several immunoSEQ 96-well plates, and each plate was treated as a replicate. Each replicate PCR for sorted subsets received about 220 ng genomic DNA, equal to tens of thousands of T cell genomes. Purified libraries were quantified with a Qubit 3.0 fluorometer, sized on a Bioanalyzer 2100, and re-quantified with the KAPA Library Quantification kit. Every immunoSEQ 96-well plate was sequenced on a separate single-read 150-cycle Illumina NextSeq 550 flow cell. In the source study's methods: Because the immunoSEQ output held only junctional sequences and lacked quality scores, the filtering could not match the filtering applied to full-length reads. Sequences were annotated with PyIR, a Python wrapper for IgBLAST v1.9, and V/J genes and CDR3 were assigned using IMGT germline references. Any read was removed if the V/J assignment was weak (E-value above 1e-6), the CDR3 was missing, or the read contained stop codons, out-of-frame junctions, or ambiguous translated residues. V3J clonotypes were defined as sequences sharing the same inferred V gene, J gene, and CDR3 amino acid sequence. Percentage overlap between repertoires was computed as shared unique clonotypes divided by the size of the smaller repertoire. RTK rarefaction, the Chao1 estimator, and Recon v2.1 estimates of unobserved clonotypes were used to assess repertoire richness. Generation probabilities were computed with OLGA for all TCRbeta clonotypes obtained by the gDNA method from a few donors. Imported from immuneACCESS, the table was reduced by TCRdb to in-frame sequences with V and J called. These copies leave out some clones; in studies compared against another copy, an unresolved V gene accounts for under half, and the cause of the remainder is not known. V and J calls and clone size come straight from that table; D and trimming were deduced from the DNA. Present in this sample are more than 850,000 clones, approximately 78% of which were seen just once. The ten top clones hold 0.4% to 0.55% of the sample.

Comment on this clone: Its target antigen remains unknown. Base quality data are lacking; no much larger clone is found one base away.

V is shortened by 3 bases, J by 5 bases, and the region joining them spans 10 bases. The germline V gene (reference sequence) gives CDR1 as SEHNR and CDR2 as FQNEAQ. The CDR3 sequence holds 14 residues, the cysteine and phenylalanine included. The DNA shown is the 42-base CDR3, in frame from base 1. The donors were healthy, HIV-negative adults with no recently reported acute infections or vaccinations. Only Caucasian adults living in Nashville, Tennessee, USA were represented among the donors. Magnetic negative selection was used to enrich CD4+ T cells, after which naive cells were positively selected on CD45RA and the negative fraction became the memory subset. Blood was collected by leukapheresis, and PBMCs were isolated by Ficoll-Histopaque density gradient centrifugation and then cryopreserved in liquid nitrogen vapor phase. Purity and quantity of every magnetically sorted T cell population were checked by analytical flow cytometry. From each sorted fraction, genomic DNA was isolated and quantified by UV absorbance on a Nanodrop 2000c.

This receptor chain uses TRBV7-9 and TRBJ2-2, with no D gene named confidently. The sequence came from a young man in good health. Some clones in this sample may be carry-over from other donors' samples. Sequenced: memory CD4+ T cells from PBMCs. The label giving this sample's cell subset or site can be read as: CD45RA-negative fraction. CDR3 protein: CASSFDSYTGELFF. The sequenced DNA: TGTGCCAGCAGCTTTGACTCCTATACCGGGGAGCTGTTTTTT.